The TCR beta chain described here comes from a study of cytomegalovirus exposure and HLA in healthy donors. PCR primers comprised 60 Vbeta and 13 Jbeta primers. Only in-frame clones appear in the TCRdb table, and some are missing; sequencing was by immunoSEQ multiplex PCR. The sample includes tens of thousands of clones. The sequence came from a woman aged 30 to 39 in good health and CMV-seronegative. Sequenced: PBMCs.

CDR3 residues: CASSVVGQSGEQFF. In DNA form, the CDR3 reads TGTGCCAGCAGCGTAGTGGGACAATCCGGGGAGCAGTTCTTC. This chain joins TRBV9 and TRBJ2-1; a weak D match, TRBD1 (6 bases). The ends were cut back, 0 bases at V and 10 bases at J, with 14 bases in the middle. CDR1 is SGDLS, CDR2 YYNGEE, per germline. The CDR3 is 14 residues long.